Listed here are 9 T cell receptor beta chains from one sample, sequenced in a study of STAT5B mutations in CD4+ large granular lymphocyte leukemia. Clones were read by immunoSEQ multiplex PCR, and TCRdb kept only the in-frame ones, dropping some. The sample consists of around 48,000 clones, 60% to 75% of them appearing once. The sequencing input was CD4+ T cells from blood buffy coats. These receptors were taken from a human donor in good health.

The sample holds a few counts of this clone. The genes are TRBV13 and TRBJ1-2; weak D call: TRBD1 (6 bases). CDR1 and CDR2 (germline): PRHDT, FYEKMQ (reference sequence). V dropped 1 base and J dropped 7 bases, with 10 bases sitting between them. This CDR3 comprises 13 residues. The CDR3 reads CASSLVRGAGYTF. The CDR3, as DNA: TGTGCCAGCAGCTTAGTAAGGGGGGCTGGCTACACCTTC.

The chain recombines TRBV7-2 with TRBJ2-2, with 14 bases identical to TRBD2. This CDR3 region has 16 residues. Trimming took 2 bases from V and 6 from J; bases not matched to a gene: 2. Germline lookup yields CDR1 SGHTA and CDR2 FQGNSA. CDR3 sequence reads: CASSLRLAGGPGELFF. The CDR3 DNA reads as TGTGCCAGCAGCTTAAGACTAGCGGGGGGGCCCGGGGAGCTGTTTTTT.

V and J are TRBV7-8 and TRBJ2-2, with D perhaps TRBD2 (5 bases). Trimming took off 3 bases at V and 7 bases at J, with 15 bases between the two ends. This CDR3 is built from 15 residues. Germline CDR1 is SGHVS and CDR2 is FQNEAQ. The CDR3 sequence is CASSFLSRVYGELFF. Here the CDR3 DNA reads TGTGCCAGCAGCTTCCTGTCGCGGGTCTACGGGGAGCTGTTTTTT.

A single count supports this clone. J is TRBJ1-5 and V is TRBV7-9; possible D gene TRBD1, 6 bases. Germline CDR1 SEHNR, CDR2 FQNEAQ (reference sequence). The CDR3 contains 13 residues. V was clipped by 3 bases and J by 4 bases, with 7 bases between them. The chain's CDR3 is CASSLQGNQPQHF. CDR3 bases: TGTGCCAGCAGCTTGCAGGGGAATCAGCCCCAGCATTTT.

V gene TRBV5-1 combines with J gene TRBJ1-4; D is ambiguous. V was trimmed by 5 bases and J by 4 bases, leaving 9 bases between them. The CDR3 loop spans 13 amino acids. Germline V gene data show CDR1 as SGHRS and CDR2 as YFSETQ. This chain's CDR3 is CASRVQFNEKLFF. The CDR3 DNA sequence: TGCGCCAGCAGGGTACAGTTTAATGAAAAACTGTTTTTT.

The chain employs TRBV7-8 and TRBJ2-7; a weak D match, TRBD1 (5 bases). The germline V gene has CDR1 SGHVS and CDR2 FQNEAQ. The CDR3 covers 14 residues. V lost 4 bases and J lost 5, with 15 bases in between. DNA of the CDR3: TGTGCCAGCAGCTCGATGCAGGGTCACGACGAGCAGTACTTC. The encoded protein is CASSSMQGHDEQYF.

V is TRBV19 and J is TRBJ1-5, with 7 bases lining up with TRBD1. The CDR3 extends over 13 amino acids. Germline trimming cut 9 bases from V and 8 bases from J; bases unmatched to any gene: 10. Germline V gives CDR1 LNHDA, CDR2 SQIVND (reference sequence). The CDR3 loop reads CASSDRVNKPQHF. The DNA for the CDR3 is TGTGCCAGCTCCGACAGGGTTAACAAGCCCCAGCATTTT.

This clone has only a few counts. The chain uses TRBV4-1 and TRBJ2-3; 11 bases align to TRBD2. Germline V CDR1 and CDR2: MGHRA, YSYEKL. The ends lost 3 bases at V and 6 bases at J; junction bases unmatched: 8. This CDR3 has 16 amino acids. CDR3 residues: CASSHDSGGARDTQYF. The CDR3 DNA follows: TGCGCCAGCAGCCATGATAGCGGGGGGGCCCGGGATACGCAGTATTTT.

The J gene is TRBJ1-1, the V gene TRBV16; D is undetermined. The CDR3 extends over 15 amino acids. The germline gives CDR1 KGHSY, CDR2 FQNENV. The V gene lost 6 bases and the J gene lost 1 base, with 15 bases spanning the gap. CDR3 DNA: TGTGCCAGCAGACAAGGACTTGAAGCGAACACTGAAGCTTTCTTT. This encodes CASRQGLEANTEAFF.